The T cell receptor (beta chain) under discussion was sequenced for a study of long-term antiretroviral therapy in people with HIV. Survey-level immunoSEQ v3.0 assays were run. Samples were sequenced targeting about 35,000-55,000 T-cell genomes each. Some clones are missing from TCRdb's copy, which holds only in-frame ones; the method was immunoSEQ multiplex PCR. The profile shows tens of thousands of clones, 84% of them singletons. Losses at the gene ends were 4 bases for V and 6 bases for J; bases not matched to a gene: 9. Germline V gene lookup returns CDR1 SGDLS and CDR2 YYNGEE. The CDR3 is made up of 15 amino acids.

Material: unsorted PBMCs, obtained 0.5 years before starting antiretroviral therapy. This TCR came from a man in his forties or fifties with HIV. The V and J genes are TRBV9 and TRBJ2-1; 8 positions match TRBD2. CDR3 in amino acids: CASSPGGLVANEQFF. The CDR3 DNA reads as TGTGCCAGCAGCCCCGGGGGACTAGTAGCCAATGAGCAGTTCTTC.